The rows below give T cell receptor beta chains drawn from one sample of a study of beta chain features in type 1 diabetes. This table comes from immunoSEQ multiplex PCR, and its TCRdb copy is limited to in-frame clones, with some not included. This sample has about 220,000 clones, with around 9.9% found just once. The sample taken for sequencing was central memory CD4+ T cells from blood. The receptors were gathered from a man younger than 35 in good health. Both conserved end residues are part of each CDR3. Each record gives: D gene, V gene, J gene, clone size, CDR3 protein, CDR3 DNA. A D gene is named only where the DNA matches it firmly. A row's size may be missing; if present it is once, few, many or a size class.

NA	TRBV7-8	TRBJ2-5	few	CASSLGGGVIQETQYF	TGTGCCAGCAGCTTAGGAGGCGGGGTGATTCAAGAGACCCAGTACTTC
NA	TRBV29-1	TRBJ2-7	few	CSVGVGREQYF	TGCAGCGTTGGGGTGGGGCGGGAGCAGTACTTC
NA	TRBV20-1	TRBJ2-1	few	CSARDQYSQIF	TGCAGTGCTAGAGATCAGTACAGCCAGATCTTC
NA	TRBV7-3	TRBJ2-1	few	CASSGERSSYNEQFF	TGTGCCAGCAGCGGGGAGCGGAGCTCCTACAATGAGCAGTTCTTC
NA	TRBV29-1	TRBJ2-7	NA	CSVEPLNSYEQYF	TGCAGCGTTGAACCCCTTAACTCCTACGAGCAGTACTTC
NA	TRBV7-9	TRBJ1-1	few	CASSPSGAMNTEAFF	TGTGCCAGCAGCCCGAGTGGGGCCATGAACACTGAAGCTTTCTTT
NA	TRBV5-1	TRBJ2-1	few	CASRSGLENYNEQFF	TGCGCCAGCAGATCTGGACTCGAAAACTACAATGAGCAGTTCTTC
TRBD1	TRBV7-2	TRBJ2-3	NA	CASSARTGGTDTQYF	TGTGCCAGCAGCGCCAGGACAGGGGGCACAGATACGCAGTATTTT
TRBD1	TRBV19	TRBJ1-2	NA	CASSLLPGQTGYTF	TGTGCCAGTAGTCTTCTACCGGGACAGACAGGCTACACCTTC
NA	TRBV2	TRBJ2-5	NA	CASAFQETQYF	TGTGCCAGCGCATTCCAAGAGACCCAGTACTTC
NA	TRBV7-2	TRBJ1-1	NA	CASSIRGYGDLNTEAFF	TGTGCCAGCAGCATTAGAGGGTATGGGGACTTGAACACTGAAGCTTTCTTT
TRBD1	TRBV30	TRBJ2-7	NA	CAWRPGTGFSYEQYF	TGTGCCTGGAGACCAGGGACAGGGTTCTCCTACGAGCAGTACTTC
NA	TRBV5-4	TRBJ2-1	many	CASLRGGSSYNEQFF	TGTGCCAGTCTCCGAGGGGGATCCTCCTACAATGAGCAGTTCTTC
NA	TRBV19	TRBJ2-1	few	CASSISGLYNEQFF	TGTGCCAGTAGTATTAGCGGCCTCTACAATGAGCAGTTCTTC
NA	TRBV7-3	TRBJ2-6	few	CASSMSGANVLTF	TGTGCCAGCAGCATGTCTGGGGCCAACGTCCTGACTTTC
NA	TRBV6-6	TRBJ1-2	NA	CASSKRGEHGYTF	TGTGCCAGCAGTAAGAGGGGGGAGCATGGCTACACCTTC
NA	TRBV15	TRBJ1-1	few	CATGRHGESTEAFF	TGTGCCACCGGCCGGCACGGGGAAAGCACTGAAGCTTTCTTT
NA	TRBV5-1	TRBJ2-2	few	CASSLLGGSNTGELFF	TGCGCCAGCAGCTTGTTAGGTGGGAGTAACACCGGGGAGCTGTTTTTT
NA	TRBV5-1	TRBJ1-1	many	CASSDFTEAFF	TGCGCCAGCAGCGACTTCACTGAAGCTTTCTTT
NA	TRBV30	TRBJ1-4	NA	CAWSVSRAAEKLFF	TGTGCCTGGAGTGTATCCAGGGCAGCCGAAAAACTGTTTTTT
TRBD1	TRBV5-1	TRBJ2-1	few	CASSLDRGLYNEQFF	TGCGCCAGCAGCCTCGACAGGGGCCTCTACAATGAGCAGTTCTTC
NA	TRBV10-3	TRBJ2-7	NA	CAISETKRGYEQYF	TGTGCCATCAGTGAGACGAAAAGGGGCTACGAGCAGTACTTC
NA	TRBV2	TRBJ1-5	many	CASSDGLTRPQHF	TGTGCCAGCAGTGATGGGTTAACCCGGCCCCAGCATTTT
TRBD2	TRBV5-6	TRBJ2-5	few	CASSFWTSGKETQYF	TGTGCCAGCAGCTTTTGGACTAGCGGGAAAGAGACCCAGTACTTC
NA	TRBV27	TRBJ2-7	NA	CASSLARSSYEQYF	TGTGCCAGCAGTTTAGCCAGGAGCTCCTACGAGCAGTACTTC
TRBD1	TRBV5-1	TRBJ2-7	NA	CASSIDRAYEQYF	TGCGCCAGCAGCATAGACAGGGCTTACGAGCAGTACTTC
NA	TRBV28	TRBJ1-2	NA	CASSLEGYGYTF	TGTGCCAGCAGTTTAGAGGGCTATGGCTACACCTTC
TRBD1	TRBV7-3	TRBJ1-1	few	CASSFQGADTEAFF	TGTGCCAGCAGCTTCCAGGGGGCCGACACTGAAGCTTTCTTT
NA	TRBV11-1	TRBJ2-7	many	CASSRSGGAPTYEQYF	TGTGCCAGCAGCCGCTCTGGGGGCGCTCCTACCTACGAGCAGTACTTC
NA	TRBV15	TRBJ2-2	NA	CATSIGRNTGELFF	TGTGCCACCAGCATAGGGAGAAACACCGGGGAGCTGTTTTTT
TRBD1	TRBV6-5	TRBJ2-1	NA	CASSLTGGSYNEQFF	TGTGCCAGCAGTTTAACAGGGGGCTCCTACAATGAGCAGTTCTTC
NA	TRBV12-5	TRBJ2-3	NA	CASGNGYADTQYF	TGTGCTAGTGGTAACGGGTATGCAGATACGCAGTATTTT
TRBD1	TRBV6-6	TRBJ2-1	few	CASSVRDRGVNEQFF	TGTGCCAGCAGTGTCCGGGACAGGGGAGTCAATGAGCAGTTCTTC
NA	TRBV30	TRBJ1-5	NA	CAWSTRGGAQPQHF	TGTGCCTGGAGTACCCGGGGAGGGGCCCAGCCCCAGCATTTT
TRBD1	TRBV18	TRBJ1-2	few	CASSPTGGSDGYTF	TGTGCCAGCTCACCGACAGGGGGTAGCGATGGCTACACCTTC
NA	TRBV7-9	TRBJ2-1	few	CASSPRGSSYNEQFF	TGTGCCAGCAGCCCCCGGGGGAGCTCCTACAATGAGCAGTTCTTC
NA	TRBV29-1	TRBJ2-1	NA	CSVSPRPNEQFF	TGCAGCGTTTCCCCGAGGCCCAATGAGCAGTTCTTC
NA	TRBV4-2	TRBJ1-1	NA	CASSPLGQTFEAFF	TGTGCCAGCAGCCCTTTAGGGCAAACCTTTGAAGCTTTCTTT
NA	TRBV28	TRBJ2-5	many	CASSPGLRGTQYF	TGTGCCAGCAGTCCCGGTTTGAGAGGGACCCAGTACTTC
NA	TRBV11-2	TRBJ2-3	few	CASSLGAATDTQYF	TGTGCCAGCAGCTTAGGCGCAGCCACAGATACGCAGTATTTT
TRBD2	TRBV14	TRBJ2-1	few	CASSQVPSGTWYNEQFF	TGTGCCAGCAGCCAAGTGCCTAGCGGGACCTGGTACAATGAGCAGTTCTTC
TRBD2	TRBV11-2	TRBJ2-5	NA	CASSGRDYQETQYF	TGTGCCAGCAGCGGCCGGGACTATCAAGAGACCCAGTACTTC
NA	TRBV18	TRBJ1-2	few	CASSPGGFGYTF	TGTGCCAGCTCACCGGGCGGATTTGGCTACACCTTC
TRBD2	TRBV5-6	TRBJ2-2	NA	CASILAGKRTGELFF	TGTGCCAGCATTTTAGCGGGAAAGCGCACCGGGGAGCTGTTTTTT
NA	TRBV29-1	TRBJ2-5	NA	CSIKSDPETQYF	TGCAGCATCAAGTCGGACCCAGAGACCCAGTACTTC